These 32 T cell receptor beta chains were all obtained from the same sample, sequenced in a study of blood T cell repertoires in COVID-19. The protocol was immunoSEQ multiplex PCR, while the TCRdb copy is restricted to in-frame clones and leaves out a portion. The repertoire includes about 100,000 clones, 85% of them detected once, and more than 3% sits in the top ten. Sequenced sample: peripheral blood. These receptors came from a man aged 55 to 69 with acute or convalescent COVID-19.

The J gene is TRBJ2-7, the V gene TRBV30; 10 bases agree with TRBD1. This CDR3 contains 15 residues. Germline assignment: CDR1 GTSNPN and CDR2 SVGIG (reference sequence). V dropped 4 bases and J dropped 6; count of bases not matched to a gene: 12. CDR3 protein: CAWTPRWDRGGEQYF. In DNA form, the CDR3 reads TGTGCCTGGACCCCCAGGTGGGACAGGGGAGGCGAGCAGTACTTC. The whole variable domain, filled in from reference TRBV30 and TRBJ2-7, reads SQTIHQWPATLVQPVGSPLSLECTVEGTSNPNLYWYRQAAGRGLQLLFYSVGIGQISSEVPQNLSASRPQDRQFILSSKKLLLSDSGFYLCAWTPRWDRGGEQYFGPGTRLTVT.

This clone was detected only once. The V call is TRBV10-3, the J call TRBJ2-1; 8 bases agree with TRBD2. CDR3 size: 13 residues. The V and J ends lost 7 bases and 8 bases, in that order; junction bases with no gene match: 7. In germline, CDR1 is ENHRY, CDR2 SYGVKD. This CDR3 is CAIKGTSGYEQFF. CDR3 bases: TGTGCCATCAAGGGAACTAGCGGCTATGAGCAGTTCTTC.

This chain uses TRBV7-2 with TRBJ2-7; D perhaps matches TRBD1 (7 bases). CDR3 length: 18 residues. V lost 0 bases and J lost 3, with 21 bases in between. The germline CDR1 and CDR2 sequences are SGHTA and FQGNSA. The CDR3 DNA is TGTGCCAGCAGCTTAGCCTCAGGGGCCCCAGGGGGGATCTACGAGCAGTACTTC. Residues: CASSLASGAPGGIYEQYF.

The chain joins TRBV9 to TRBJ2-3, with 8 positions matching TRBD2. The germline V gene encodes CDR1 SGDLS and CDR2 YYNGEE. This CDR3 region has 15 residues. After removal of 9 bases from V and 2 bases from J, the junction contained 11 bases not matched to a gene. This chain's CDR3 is CATSSGGALTDTQYF. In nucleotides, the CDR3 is TGTGCCACCTCTTCGGGAGGGGCGCTCACAGATACGCAGTATTTT. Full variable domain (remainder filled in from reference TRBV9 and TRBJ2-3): DSGVTQTPKHLITATGQRVTLRCSPRSGDLSVYWYQQSLDQGLQFLIQYYNGEERAKGNILERFSAQQFPDLHSELNLSSLELGDSALYFCATSSGGALTDTQYFGPGTRLTVL.

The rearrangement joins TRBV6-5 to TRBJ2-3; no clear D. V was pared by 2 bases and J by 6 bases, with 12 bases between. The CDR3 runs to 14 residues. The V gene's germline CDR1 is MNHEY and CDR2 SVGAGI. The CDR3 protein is CASSYGGSQDTQYF. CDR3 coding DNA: TGTGCCAGCAGTTACGGTGGTTCTCAGGATACGCAGTATTTT.

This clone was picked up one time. The CDR3 DNA follows: TGCGCCAGCAGCTCCCATACCGGGACAGCCACCATCGAGCAGTACTTC. As protein: CASSSHTGTATIEQYF. This chain uses TRBV5-1 with TRBJ2-7; 7 nucleotides line up with TRBD1. Germline CDR1 reads SGHRS; CDR2 reads YFSETQ. J was trimmed by 6 bases and V by 3 bases; bases with no gene match: 15. CDR3 length equals 16 residues. Full variable domain (remainder filled in from reference TRBV5-1 and TRBJ2-7): KAGVTQTPRYLIKTRGQQVTLSCSPISGHRSVSWYQQTPGQGLQFLFEYFSETQRNKGNFPGRFSGRQFSNSRSEMNVSTLELGDSALYLCASSSHTGTATIEQYFGPGTRLTVT.

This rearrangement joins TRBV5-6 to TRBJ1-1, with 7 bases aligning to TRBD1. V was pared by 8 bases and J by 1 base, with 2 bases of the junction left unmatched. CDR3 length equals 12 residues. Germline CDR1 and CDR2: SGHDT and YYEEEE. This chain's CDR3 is CASGQANTEAFF. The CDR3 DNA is TGTGCCAGTGGACAGGCGAACACTGAAGCTTTCTTT.

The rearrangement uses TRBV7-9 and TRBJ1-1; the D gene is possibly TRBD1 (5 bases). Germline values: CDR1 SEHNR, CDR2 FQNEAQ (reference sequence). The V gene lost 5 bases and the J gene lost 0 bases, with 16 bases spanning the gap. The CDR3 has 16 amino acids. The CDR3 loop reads CASSPPGLPLNTEAFF. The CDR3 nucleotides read TGTGCCAGCAGCCCACCGGGACTCCCTCTGAACACTGAAGCTTTCTTT.

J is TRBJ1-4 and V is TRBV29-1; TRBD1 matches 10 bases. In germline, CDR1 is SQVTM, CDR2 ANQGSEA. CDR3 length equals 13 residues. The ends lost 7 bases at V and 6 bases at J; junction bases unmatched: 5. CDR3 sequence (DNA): TGCAGCGCCTCCGGGACAGGGGATGAAAAACTGTTTTTT. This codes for CSASGTGDEKLFF.

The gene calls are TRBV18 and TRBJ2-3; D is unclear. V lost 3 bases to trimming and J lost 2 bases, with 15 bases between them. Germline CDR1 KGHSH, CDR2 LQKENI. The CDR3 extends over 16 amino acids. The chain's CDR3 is CASSPTVSLITDTQYF. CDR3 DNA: TGTGCCAGCTCACCTACAGTATCGCTTATCACAGATACGCAGTATTTT.

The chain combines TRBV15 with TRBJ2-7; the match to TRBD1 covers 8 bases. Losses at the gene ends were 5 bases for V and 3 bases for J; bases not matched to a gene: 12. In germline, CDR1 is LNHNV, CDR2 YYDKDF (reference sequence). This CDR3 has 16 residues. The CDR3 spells CATSPRRGQEDYEQYF. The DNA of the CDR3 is TGTGCCACCAGCCCCCGGAGGGGACAGGAGGACTACGAGCAGTACTTC.

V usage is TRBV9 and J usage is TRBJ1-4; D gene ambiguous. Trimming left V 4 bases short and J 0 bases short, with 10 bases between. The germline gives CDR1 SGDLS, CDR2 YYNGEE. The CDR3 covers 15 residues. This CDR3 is CASSFSSATNEKLFF. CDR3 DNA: TGTGCCAGCAGCTTCTCCAGTGCAACTAATGAAAAACTGTTTTTT.

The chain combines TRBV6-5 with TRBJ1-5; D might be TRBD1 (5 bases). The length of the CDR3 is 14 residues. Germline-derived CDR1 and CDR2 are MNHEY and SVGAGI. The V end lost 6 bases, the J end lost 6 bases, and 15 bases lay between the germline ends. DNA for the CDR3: TGTGCCAGCAGCGCCCAAGTGGGGGGTCAGCCCCAGCATTTT. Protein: CASSAQVGGQPQHF.

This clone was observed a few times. In nucleotides, the CDR3 is TGTGCCAGCAGACAACCCCGGCGGAGACCCTACGAGCAGTACTTC. Translated: CASRQPRRRPYEQYF. This chain connects TRBV11-2 to TRBJ2-7; D gene ambiguous. This CDR3 spans 15 amino acids. Germline assignment: CDR1 SGHAT and CDR2 FQNNGV. Deletions cut 6 bases from V and 2 bases from J, with 17 bases between.

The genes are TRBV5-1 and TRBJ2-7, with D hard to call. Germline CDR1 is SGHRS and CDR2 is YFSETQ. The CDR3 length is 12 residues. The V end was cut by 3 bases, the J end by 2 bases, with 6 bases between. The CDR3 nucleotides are TGCGCCAGCAGCTATACGGCCTACGAGCAGTACTTC. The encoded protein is CASSYTAYEQYF. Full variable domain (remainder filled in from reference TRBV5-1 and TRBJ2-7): KAGVTQTPRYLIKTRGQQVTLSCSPISGHRSVSWYQQTPGQGLQFLFEYFSETQRNKGNFPGRFSGRQFSNSRSEMNVSTLELGDSALYLCASSYTAYEQYFGPGTRLTVT.

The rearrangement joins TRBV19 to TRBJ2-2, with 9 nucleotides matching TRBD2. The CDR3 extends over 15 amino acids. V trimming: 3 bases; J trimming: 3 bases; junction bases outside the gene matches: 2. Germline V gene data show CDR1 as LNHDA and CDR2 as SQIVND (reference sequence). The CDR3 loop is CASSMLAGDTGELFF. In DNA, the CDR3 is TGTGCCAGTAGTATGTTAGCGGGGGACACCGGGGAGCTGTTTTTT.

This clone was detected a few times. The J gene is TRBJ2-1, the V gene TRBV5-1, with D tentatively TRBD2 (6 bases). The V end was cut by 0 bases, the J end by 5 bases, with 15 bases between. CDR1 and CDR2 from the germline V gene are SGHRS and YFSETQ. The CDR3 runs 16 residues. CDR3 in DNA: TGCGCCAGCAGCTTGGGACTGGGGGGAGCGGACAATGAGCAGTTCTTC. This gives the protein CASSLGLGGADNEQFF.

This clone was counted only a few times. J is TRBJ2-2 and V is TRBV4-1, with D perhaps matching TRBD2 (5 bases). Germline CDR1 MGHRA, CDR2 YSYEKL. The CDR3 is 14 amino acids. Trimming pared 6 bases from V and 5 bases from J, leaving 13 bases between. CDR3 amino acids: CASRSSDWTGELFF. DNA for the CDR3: TGCGCCAGCAGGAGTAGCGATTGGACCGGGGAGCTGTTTTTT.

CDR3 sequence (DNA): TGTGCCAGTAGTAAGAGAGGGAGCGGGAGGGGGGATGAGCAGTTCTTC. Its translation: CASSKRGSGRGDEQFF. The chain employs TRBV19 and TRBJ2-1; 10 bases are shared with TRBD2. The CDR3 extends over 16 amino acids. Germline loops: CDR1 LNHDA, CDR2 SQIVND (reference sequence). Germline trimming cut 4 bases from V and 8 bases from J; bases unmatched to any gene: 11.

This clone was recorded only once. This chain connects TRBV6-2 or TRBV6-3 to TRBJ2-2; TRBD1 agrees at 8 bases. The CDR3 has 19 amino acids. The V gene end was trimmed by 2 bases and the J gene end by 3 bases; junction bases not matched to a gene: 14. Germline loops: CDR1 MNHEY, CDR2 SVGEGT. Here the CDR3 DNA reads TGTGCCAGCAGTTACCCAACGTCGGGACAGGCGATCTACACCGGGGAGCTGTTTTTT. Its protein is CASSYPTSGQAIYTGELFF.

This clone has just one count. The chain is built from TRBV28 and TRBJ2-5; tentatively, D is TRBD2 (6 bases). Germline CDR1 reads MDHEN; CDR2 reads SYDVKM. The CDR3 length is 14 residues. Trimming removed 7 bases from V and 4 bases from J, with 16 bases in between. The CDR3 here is CASTPYGGRETQYF. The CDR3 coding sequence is TGTGCCAGCACGCCCTATGGGGGGAGAGAGACCCAGTACTTC.

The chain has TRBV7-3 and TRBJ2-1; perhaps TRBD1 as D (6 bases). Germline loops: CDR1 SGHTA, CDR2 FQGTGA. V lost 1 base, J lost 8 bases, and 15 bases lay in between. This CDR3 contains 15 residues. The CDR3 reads CASSLNAGAYDEQFF. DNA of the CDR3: TGTGCCAGCAGCTTAAATGCAGGGGCGTATGATGAGCAGTTCTTC.

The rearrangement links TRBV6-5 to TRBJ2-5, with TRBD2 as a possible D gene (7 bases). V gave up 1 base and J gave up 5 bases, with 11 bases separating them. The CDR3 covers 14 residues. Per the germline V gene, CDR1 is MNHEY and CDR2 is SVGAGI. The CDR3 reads CASSYLGGLETQYF. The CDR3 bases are TGTGCCAGCAGTTACTTGGGGGGGCTGGAGACCCAGTACTTC.

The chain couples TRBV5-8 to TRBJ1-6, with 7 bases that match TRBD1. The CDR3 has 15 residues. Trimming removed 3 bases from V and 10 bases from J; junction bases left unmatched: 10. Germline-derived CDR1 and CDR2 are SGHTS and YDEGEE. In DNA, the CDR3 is TGTGCCAGCAGCTCCGGACAGGTCTCTAACTCACCCCTCCACTTT. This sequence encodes CASSSGQVSNSPLHF.

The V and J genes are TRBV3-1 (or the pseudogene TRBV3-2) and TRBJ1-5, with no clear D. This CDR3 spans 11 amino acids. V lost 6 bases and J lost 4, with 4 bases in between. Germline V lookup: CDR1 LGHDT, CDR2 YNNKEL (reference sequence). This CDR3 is CASSPNQPQHF. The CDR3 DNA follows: TGTGCCAGCAGTCCGAATCAGCCCCAGCATTTT.

This CDR3 reads CASSTAMGQSYGYTF. Here the CDR3 DNA reads TGTGCCAGCAGTACAGCGATGGGACAGTCCTATGGCTACACCTTC. V usage is TRBV2 and J usage is TRBJ1-2; 7 bases align to TRBD1. Trimming took 5 bases from V and 4 from J; bases not matched to a gene: 10. Germline CDR1 and CDR2: SNHLY and FYNNEI. CDR3 length: 15 amino acids.

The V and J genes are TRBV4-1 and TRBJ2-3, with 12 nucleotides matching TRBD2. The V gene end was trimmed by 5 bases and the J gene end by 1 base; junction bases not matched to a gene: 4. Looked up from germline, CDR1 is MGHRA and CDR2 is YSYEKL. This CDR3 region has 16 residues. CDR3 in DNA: TGCGCCAGCAGCTTGACTAGCGGGGGACGCACAGATACGCAGTATTTT. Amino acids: CASSLTSGGRTDTQYF.

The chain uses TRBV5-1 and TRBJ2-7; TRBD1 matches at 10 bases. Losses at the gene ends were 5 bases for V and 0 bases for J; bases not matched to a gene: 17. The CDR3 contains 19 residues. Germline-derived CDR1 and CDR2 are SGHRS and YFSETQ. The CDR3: CASSLISPGQGPSSYEQYF. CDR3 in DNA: TGCGCCAGCAGTTTAATCTCACCGGGACAGGGGCCGAGCTCCTACGAGCAGTACTTC. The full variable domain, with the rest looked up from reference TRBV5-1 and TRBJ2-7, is KAGVTQTPRYLIKTRGQQVTLSCSPISGHRSVSWYQQTPGQGLQFLFEYFSETQRNKGNFPGRFSGRQFSNSRSEMNVSTLELGDSALYLCASSLISPGQGPSSYEQYFGPGTRLTVT.

The CDR3 protein is CASSQEVTRISGNTIYF. CDR3 sequence (DNA): TGTGCCAGCAGCCAAGAGGTAACTCGTATCTCTGGAAACACCATATATTTT. V is TRBV3-1 (or the pseudogene TRBV3-2) and J is TRBJ1-3, with no clear D. Per germline, CDR1 LGHDT and CDR2 YNNKEL (reference sequence). This CDR3 has 17 amino acids. Trimming pared 0 bases from V and 0 bases from J, leaving 12 bases between.

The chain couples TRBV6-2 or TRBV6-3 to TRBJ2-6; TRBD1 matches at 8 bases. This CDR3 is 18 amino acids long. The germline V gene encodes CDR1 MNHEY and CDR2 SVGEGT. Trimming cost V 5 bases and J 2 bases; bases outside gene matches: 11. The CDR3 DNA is TGTGCCAGCAGTAAAGGACAGGGCCTCAAAGCTGGGGCCAACGTCCTGACTTTC. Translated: CASSKGQGLKAGANVLTF.

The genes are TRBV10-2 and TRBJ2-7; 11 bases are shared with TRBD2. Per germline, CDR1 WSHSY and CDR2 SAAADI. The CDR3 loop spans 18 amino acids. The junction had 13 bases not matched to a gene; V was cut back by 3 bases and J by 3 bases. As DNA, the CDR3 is TGCGCCAGCAGTGAAGCACTAGCGGGAGCCCTACGGGTCTACGAGCAGTACTTC. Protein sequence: CASSEALAGALRVYEQYF.

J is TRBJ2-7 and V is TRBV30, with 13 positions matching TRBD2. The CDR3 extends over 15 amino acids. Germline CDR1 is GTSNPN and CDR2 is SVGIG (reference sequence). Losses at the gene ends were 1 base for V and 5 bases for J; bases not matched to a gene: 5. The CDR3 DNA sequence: TGTGCCTGGAGTGGGGAGACTAGCGGGGGGAACGAGCAGTACTTC. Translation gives CAWSGETSGGNEQYF.